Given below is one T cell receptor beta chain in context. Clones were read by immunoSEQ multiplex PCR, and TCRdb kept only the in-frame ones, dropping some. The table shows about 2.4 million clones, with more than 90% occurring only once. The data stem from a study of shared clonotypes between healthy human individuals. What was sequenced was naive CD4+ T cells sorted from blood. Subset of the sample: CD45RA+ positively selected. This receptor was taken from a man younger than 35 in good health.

The CDR3 coding sequence is TGTGCCGCACGAGGGTCCTCTGGGGCCAACGTCCTGACTTTC. Translating gives CAARGSSGANVLTF. V is TRBV6-6 and J is TRBJ2-6; D perhaps matches TRBD2 (5 bases). CDR1 and CDR2 (germline): MNHNY, SVGAGI (reference sequence). CDR3 length: 14 amino acids. Trimming left V 11 bases short and J 0 bases short, with 11 bases between.